The present TCR beta chain was sequenced within a study of shared clonotypes between healthy human individuals. Points on this clone: Its antigen is unknown.

Germline V gives CDR1 PRHDT, CDR2 FYEKMQ (reference sequence). Trimming removed 6 bases from V and 5 bases from J, with 13 bases in between. This CDR3 has 13 amino acids. Some clones are missing from TCRdb's copy, which holds only in-frame ones; the method was immunoSEQ multiplex PCR. The sample yields around 600,000 clones, roughly 98% seen once. Overall study results and limits: In this cohort, only blood was sampled, and tissue repertoires likely differ. Incompleteness in sorted-subset sequencing, despite large depth, was shown by rarefaction.

CD45RO-negative cells were positively selected for CCR7, leaving out terminally differentiated effector memory CD45RA+ cells. Input material: naive CD8+ T cells sorted from blood. The genes are TRBV13 and TRBJ2-5, with D possibly TRBD2 on 6 matching bases. The sequence derives from a man aged 25-45 years in good health. Written as DNA, the CDR3 is TGTGCCAGCAGTTGTAGCGGTTGGGAGACCCAGTACTTC. Amino acids: CASSCSGWETQYF.